The present TCR beta chain was sequenced within a study of blood T cell repertoires in COVID-19. Looking at the study overall: The origin of the acute and convalescent COVID-19 samples was the United States, Italy and Spain.

Under the authors' procedure: Scientists estimated how many nucleated cells there were by amplifying reference gene primers. TCRdb keeps only in-frame clones here, not all; method: immunoSEQ multiplex PCR. The V and J calls and clone size come from that table; D and trimming were worked out from the DNA. This table holds about 250,000 clones, around 89% found once. The cohort comprised adults aged about 18 to 90 years residing in about two dozen US areas. Resolution of symptoms, clearance, or two negative PCRs was present in recovered Cohort 3 donors. The CDR3 length is 17 residues. CDR1 and CDR2 (germline): MNHNS, SASEGT. Trimming removed 1 base from V and 2 bases from J, with 17 bases in between.

The clonotype comes from a man between 40 and 49 years old who had recovered from COVID-19. The rearrangement links TRBV6-1 to TRBJ2-5; D is undetermined. Sequencing input: PBMCs or T cells enriched from blood (not recorded which). The CDR3 reads CASSEGESLGSQETQYF. CDR3 coding DNA: TGTGCCAGCAGTGAAGGAGAGTCCCTCGGGTCGCAAGAGACCCAGTACTTC.